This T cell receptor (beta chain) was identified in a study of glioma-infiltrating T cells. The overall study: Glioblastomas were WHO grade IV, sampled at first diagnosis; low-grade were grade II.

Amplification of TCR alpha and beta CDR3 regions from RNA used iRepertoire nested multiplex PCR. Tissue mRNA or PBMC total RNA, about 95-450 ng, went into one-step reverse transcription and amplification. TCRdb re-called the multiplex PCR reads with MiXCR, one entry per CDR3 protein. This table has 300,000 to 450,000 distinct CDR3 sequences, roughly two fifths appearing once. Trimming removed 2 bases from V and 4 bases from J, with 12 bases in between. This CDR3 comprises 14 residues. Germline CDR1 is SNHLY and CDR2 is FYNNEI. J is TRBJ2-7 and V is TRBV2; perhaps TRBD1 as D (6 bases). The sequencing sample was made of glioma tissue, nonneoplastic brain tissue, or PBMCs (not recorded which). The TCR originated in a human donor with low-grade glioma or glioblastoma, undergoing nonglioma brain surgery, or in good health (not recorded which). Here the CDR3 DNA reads TGTGCCAGCAGTGAATTGGGCAGGGGATACGAGCAGTACTTC. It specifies CASSELGRGYEQYF.